The 30 T cell receptor beta chains below all came from one sample that was sequenced in a study of cytotoxic CD8 clonotypes in ibrutinib-treated CLL. Using immunoSEQ multiplex PCR, the repertoire was profiled, and TCRdb retains in-frame clones only, with some absent. The sample includes under 200,000 clones, roughly 80% of them seen just once. Here the sequenced sample was PBMCs, taken after 12 months of ibrutinib treatment. These receptors were collected from a human donor with chronic lymphocytic leukemia.

The gene calls are TRBV21-1 and TRBJ1-2. TRBV21-1 is a pseudogene segment. The CDR3 is 17 residues long. The CDR3 nucleotides read TGTGCCAGCAGCAATGTTCTTATAGGTAACCTGGGTGATGGCTACACCTTC. Its translation: CASSNVLIGNLGDGYTF.

The chain has TRBV7-2 and TRBJ2-7; no definite D call. The CDR3 length is 12 residues. Looked up from germline, CDR1 is SGHTA and CDR2 is FQGNSA. The V end was cut by 6 bases, the J end by 1 base, with 7 bases between. CDR3 sequence (DNA): TGTGCCAGCAGGTGGGGATCCTACGAGCAGTACTTC. It is translated as CASRWGSYEQYF.

For this clone: Compared with germline, one end of the junction differs, possibly owing to a read error. The chain couples TRBV29-1 to TRBJ1-3; D not resolved. Germline assignment: CDR1 SQVTM and CDR2 ANQGSEA. This CDR3 contains 8 residues. The DNA of the CDR3 is TGCAGCGCCGACACCACATATTTT. Translating gives CSADTTYF.

A single count supports this clone. The chain combines TRBV28 with TRBJ2-3, with a possible D match to TRBD2 (5 bases). Deletions cut 3 bases from V and 4 bases from J, with 14 bases between. The germline gives CDR1 MDHEN, CDR2 SYDVKM. The CDR3 is made up of 15 amino acids. The CDR3 nucleotides are TGTGCCAGCAGTTTTGAGTCGAGGGCGGCAGATACGCAGTATTTT. This sequence encodes CASSFESRAADTQYF.

CDR3 residues: CASSLFSGGRLGETQYF. The CDR3 DNA reads TGTGCCAGCAGCTTATTTAGCGGGGGGCGACTAGGGGAGACCCAGTACTTC. The chain uses TRBV7-9 and TRBJ2-5; 10 bases are shared with TRBD2. V lost 2 bases and J lost 5; bases outside the gene matches: 11. CDR1 is SEHNR, CDR2 FQNEAQ, per germline (reference sequence). This CDR3 has 17 residues.

This sequence joins TRBV5-6 and TRBJ2-7; a possible D gene is TRBD2 (5 bases). Germline assignment: CDR1 SGHDT and CDR2 YYEEEE. Trimming shortened V by 6 bases and J by 6 bases, and 10 bases separated the two germline ends. The CDR3 is made up of 11 amino acids. The CDR3 spells CASNLASEQYF. CDR3 coding DNA: TGTGCCAGCAACTTAGCGAGCGAGCAGTACTTC. Looking up the rest from reference TRBV5-6 and TRBJ2-7 gives the full variable domain: DAGVTQSPTHLIKTRGQQVTLRCSPKSGHDTVSWYQQALGQGPQFIFQYYEEEERQRGNFPDRFSGHQFPNYSSELNVNALLLGDSALYLCASNLASEQYFGPGTRLTVT.

The chain couples TRBV29-1 to TRBJ2-5, with TRBD2 matching 7 bases. Germline V gives CDR1 SQVTM, CDR2 ANQGSEA. J was trimmed by 5 bases and V by 3 bases; bases with no gene match: 6. The CDR3 contains 13 residues. CDR3 sequence reads: CSVDPGRVETQYF. The CDR3 nucleotides read TGCAGCGTTGACCCTGGGAGGGTTGAGACCCAGTACTTC.

This clone was observed a single time. The gene calls are TRBV6-6 and TRBJ1-1; the D gene is possibly TRBD1 (6 bases). V was pared by 6 bases and J by 6 bases, with 17 bases between. CDR3 length: 14 amino acids. Looked up from germline, CDR1 is MNHNY and CDR2 is SVGAGI (reference sequence). Here the CDR3 reads CASSWDTARSEAFF. The CDR3 DNA sequence: TGTGCCAGCAGCTGGGACACGGCGAGGTCTGAAGCTTTCTTT.

As DNA, the CDR3 is TGTGCCAGCAGTCAAACAATCACAGATACGCAGTATTTT. Protein product: CASSQTITDTQYF. V is TRBV2 and J is TRBJ2-3, with unresolved D. The V gene lost 5 bases and the J gene lost 2 bases, with 8 bases spanning the gap. Germline CDR1 and CDR2: SNHLY and FYNNEI. This CDR3 has 13 amino acids.

This clone was seen more than once but under ten times. V and J are TRBV28 and TRBJ1-3; D not certain. The CDR3 length is 14 residues. Germline V gives CDR1 MDHEN, CDR2 SYDVKM. The germline V and J ends were trimmed by 3 bases and 2 bases, with 8 bases remaining between them. CDR3 DNA sequence: TGTGCCAGCAGTTTCCTCGGGGCTGGAAACACCATATATTTT. Encoded protein: CASSFLGAGNTIYF.

The CDR3 protein is CASSLVDGVYGYTF. CDR3 nucleotide sequence: TGTGCCAGCAGCTTAGTGGACGGTGTATATGGCTACACCTTC. The V call is TRBV11-2, the J call TRBJ1-2; D is ambiguous. V shed 1 base and J shed 5 bases, with 11 bases lying between them. This CDR3 has 14 amino acids. CDR1 and CDR2 (germline): SGHAT, FQNNGV. Filled out from reference TRBV11-2 and TRBJ1-2, the complete variable domain reads EAGVAQSPRYKIIEKRQSVAFWCNPISGHATLYWYQQILGQGPKLLIQFQNNGVVDDSQLPKDRFSAERLKGVDSTLKIQPAKLEDSAVYLCASSLVDGVYGYTFGSGTRLTVV.

CDR3 sequence (DNA): TGTGCCAGCAGCGAAGTGGACAGGGTTGAGACCCAGTACTTC. Amino acids: CASSEVDRVETQYF. This chain connects TRBV4-2 to TRBJ2-5; TRBD1 matches at 8 bases. The CDR3 extends over 14 amino acids. V was pared by 5 bases and J by 5 bases, with 7 bases of the junction left unmatched. CDR1 LGHNA and CDR2 YNFKEQ come from the germline V gene.

This clone was counted between two and nine times. This chain joins TRBV27 and TRBJ2-1; the D is unclear. Germline CDR1 and CDR2: MNHEY and SMNVEV (reference sequence). Trimming removed 5 bases from V and 0 bases from J, with 5 bases in between. The CDR3 spans 13 residues. The CDR3 sequence is CASSRSSYNEQFF. Written as DNA, the CDR3 is TGTGCCAGCAGTCGGAGCTCCTACAATGAGCAGTTCTTC.

CDR3 DNA sequence: TGTGCCAGCAGTCCCCGGGGGACGGGCTACGAGCAGTACTTC. Amino acids: CASSPRGTGYEQYF. The J gene is TRBJ2-7, the V gene TRBV6-6; perhaps TRBD2 as D (6 bases). There are 14 residues in the CDR3. The ends were cut back, 5 bases at V and 3 bases at J, with 14 bases in the middle. Germline values: CDR1 MNHNY, CDR2 SVGAGI (reference sequence).

The chain couples TRBV11-2 to TRBJ2-1, with 8 bases that match TRBD2. Germline assignment: CDR1 SGHAT and CDR2 FQNNGV. The V segment lost 5 bases and the J segment 8 bases; nucleotides outside the gene matches: 11. CDR3 size: 15 residues. CDR3 in DNA: TGTGCCAGCAGCCTCCTCGGGACTAGATTATATGAGCAGTTCTTC. Its protein product is CASSLLGTRLYEQFF. Based on the CDR3 plus reference TRBV11-2 and TRBJ2-1, the full variable domain is EAGVAQSPRYKIIEKRQSVAFWCNPISGHATLYWYQQILGQGPKLLIQFQNNGVVDDSQLPKDRFSAERLKGVDSTLKIQPAKLEDSAVYLCASSLLGTRLYEQFFGPGTRLTVL.

This sequence joins TRBV7-3 and TRBJ1-2; D gene ambiguous. This CDR3 region has 13 residues. CDR1 is SGHTA, CDR2 FQGTGA, per germline. V lost 5 bases and J lost 0, with 7 bases in between. The CDR3 region has the DNA TGTGCCAGCAGCCCGCAGGCTAACTATGGCTACACCTTC. It encodes CASSPQANYGYTF.

The chain couples TRBV2 to TRBJ1-5; D uncertain. The germline V gene has CDR1 SNHLY and CDR2 FYNNEI. This CDR3 has 14 amino acids. Trimming removed 4 bases at V and 7 bases at J, with 14 bases between. CDR3 nucleotide sequence: TGTGCCAGCAGTGGAACTACTTCCAGGCAGCCCCAGCATTTT. Amino acids: CASSGTTSRQPQHF.

This rearrangement joins TRBV11-1 to TRBJ1-1, with TRBD1 matching 7 bases. CDR3 length equals 14 residues. Germline CDR1 SGHAT, CDR2 FQDESV (reference sequence). The ends lost 5 bases at V and 4 bases at J; junction bases unmatched: 7. The CDR3: CASSIEGAGTEAFF. The CDR3 DNA reads as TGTGCCAGCAGCATCGAGGGGGCGGGCACTGAAGCTTTCTTT.

This clone has just one count. J is TRBJ2-3 and V is TRBV6-6; tentatively, D is TRBD2 (5 bases). The length of the CDR3 is 14 residues. V was cut by 6 bases and J by 1 base, with 11 bases left in between. Germline V CDR1 and CDR2: MNHNY, SVGAGI (reference sequence). CDR3 coding DNA: TGTGCCAGCAGCCCCGGGAAAGGCACAGATACGCAGTATTTT. Translating gives CASSPGKGTDTQYF.

V gene TRBV30 combines with J gene TRBJ1-1; D remains unclear. This CDR3 spans 15 amino acids. CDR1 and CDR2 (germline): GTSNPN, SVGIG (reference sequence). Trimming left V 3 bases short and J 4 bases short, with 18 bases between. DNA for the CDR3: TGTGCCTGGAGCCCATTTGCAAAGGAGTTCACTGAAGCTTTCTTT. Residues: CAWSPFAKEFTEAFF.

This clone was counted a single time. The rearrangement uses TRBV7-3 and TRBJ2-1; 7 nucleotides agree with TRBD2. Germline V gene data show CDR1 as SGHTA and CDR2 as FQGTGA. The CDR3 has 13 residues. V shed 5 bases, J shed 8 bases, and the junction held 6 bases outside the gene matches. For the CDR3, the DNA is TGTGCCAGCAGCCTCGGCGGGAGCGATGAGCAGTTCTTC. Translated, it gives CASSLGGSDEQFF.

This chain connects TRBV28 to TRBJ2-7; D perhaps matches TRBD1 (5 bases). The CDR3 covers 12 residues. Germline loops: CDR1 MDHEN, CDR2 SYDVKM. V lost 6 bases, J lost 7 bases, and 13 bases lay in between. The CDR3 sequence is CASRVQGREQYF. The DNA of the CDR3 is TGTGCCAGCAGAGTCCAGGGTAGAGAGCAGTACTTC.

V is TRBV4-2 and J is TRBJ1-4, with a weak D call TRBD1 (5 bases). This CDR3 has 17 amino acids. V lost 0 bases to trimming and J lost 14 bases, with 25 bases between them. The germline CDR1 and CDR2 sequences are LGHNA and YNFKEQ. Written as DNA, the CDR3 is TGTGCCAGCAGCCAAGATCCCTACGTAACTGTGACGGAGGGGCTGTTTTTT. Amino acid sequence: CASSQDPYVTVTEGLFF.

The V and J genes are TRBV13 and TRBJ2-2; TRBD2 aligns across 13 bases. The CDR3 sequence is 17 residues long. Germline values: CDR1 PRHDT, CDR2 FYEKMQ (reference sequence). Unmatched junction bases numbered 7, after V lost 5 bases and J lost 4 bases. CDR3 region: CASSAGTSGMVTGELFF. The CDR3 DNA is TGTGCCAGCAGCGCTGGGACTAGCGGGATGGTCACCGGGGAGCTGTTTTTT.

This chain uses TRBV28 with TRBJ2-7; D perhaps matches TRBD2 (6 bases). Germline assignment: CDR1 MDHEN and CDR2 SYDVKM. There are 11 residues in the CDR3. The ends were cut back, 6 bases at V and 12 bases at J, with 15 bases in the middle. The DNA for the CDR3 is TGTGCCAGCAGAGCGGGCGGGTTAGCGTACTTC. Its protein product is CASRAGGLAYF.

This chain connects TRBV4-1 to TRBJ2-5, with TRBD2 as a possible D gene (6 bases). The CDR3 has 15 amino acids. Trimming cost V 4 bases and J 1 base, with 13 bases left between them. The germline V gene encodes CDR1 MGHRA and CDR2 YSYEKL. The CDR3 sequence: CASSPFLALQETQYF. Written as DNA, the CDR3 is TGCGCCAGCAGCCCTTTCCTAGCGCTCCAAGAGACCCAGTACTTC.

This rearrangement joins TRBV7-2 to TRBJ1-6, with 10 bases matching TRBD1. Germline loops: CDR1 SGHTA, CDR2 FQGNSA. This CDR3 is built from 15 residues. The trim removed 5 bases at V and 10 bases at J, leaving 8 bases unmatched. The CDR3 bases are TGTGCCAGCAGCCCAACCGGGACAGGGGTATCACCCCTCCACTTT. Translation: CASSPTGTGVSPLHF.

On this clone: The junction shows a germline mismatch at one end, possibly a read error. Additional DNA sequences in this sample encode the identical CDR3. V is TRBV5-1 and J is TRBJ2-1; 7 bases are shared with TRBD2. The CDR3 extends over 16 amino acids. CDR1 SGHRS and CDR2 YFSETQ come from the germline V gene. The CDR3 sequence is CASSLLAGQSYNEQFF. CDR3 nucleotides: TGCGCTAGCAGCCTCTTAGCGGGTCAATCCTACAATGAGCAGTTCTTC.

V usage is TRBV30 and J usage is TRBJ1-4; maybe TRBD1 (5 bases). The V gene lost 0 bases and the J gene lost 8 bases, with 13 bases spanning the gap. This CDR3 comprises 14 residues. CDR1 is GTSNPN, CDR2 SVGIG, per germline (reference sequence). CDR3 sequence reads: CAWSVGFGDEKLFF. The DNA for the CDR3 is TGTGCCTGGAGTGTAGGCTTTGGGGACGAAAAACTGTTTTTT.

This clone was detected only a few times. The rearrangement links TRBV9 to TRBJ1-5; D not resolved. Trimming took off 3 bases at V and 2 bases at J, with 12 bases between the two ends. Germline lookup yields CDR1 SGDLS and CDR2 YYNGEE. The CDR3 length is 15 residues. The CDR3 DNA reads as TGTGCCAGCAGCGACGGGCCCGGGGGCAATCAGCCCCAGCATTTT. Translating it yields CASSDGPGGNQPQHF. The full variable domain, completed using reference TRBV9 and TRBJ1-5, is DSGVTQTPKHLITATGQRVTLRCSPRSGDLSVYWYQQSLDQGLQFLIQYYNGEERAKGNILERFSAQQFPDLHSELNLSSLELGDSALYFCASSDGPGGNQPQHFGDGTRLSIL.